A selection of T cell receptor beta chains follows, all from one sample in a study of shared clonotypes between healthy human individuals. The method was immunoSEQ multiplex PCR; TCRdb's version includes in-frame clones alone and lacks a portion of them. The sample shows 2 million to 2.5 million clones, about 90% of them seen only once. Sequencing input: naive CD4+ T cells from PBMCs. The receptors here all came from a man aged 18 to 29 in good health. Some clones in this sample may be carry-over from other donors' samples. Both conserved end residues are part of each CDR3. D genes are given only for firm matches. Clone size is shown for a subset of rows, as once, few, many or a class of expanded clone.

v_call: TRBV9; clone_size: NA; j_call: TRBJ2-3; d_call: NA; cdr3_aa: CASSGGSGFLTDTQYF
v_call: TRBV7-3; clone_size: NA; j_call: TRBJ1-1; d_call: TRBD1; cdr3_aa: CASSAFTTGVILNTEAFF
v_call: TRBV28; clone_size: NA; j_call: TRBJ1-1; d_call: NA; cdr3_aa: CASTPPGPIAFF
v_call: TRBV4-1; clone_size: NA; j_call: TRBJ2-7; d_call: TRBD2; cdr3_aa: CASSQDRSEAGEYSYEQYF
v_call: TRBV7-9; clone_size: NA; j_call: TRBJ2-3; d_call: TRBD1; cdr3_aa: CASSLARDRRNTDTQYF
v_call: TRBV6-5; clone_size: NA; j_call: TRBJ1-1; d_call: TRBD1; cdr3_aa: CASSLGTVNTEAFF
v_call: TRBV4-1; clone_size: NA; j_call: TRBJ2-1; d_call: TRBD2; cdr3_aa: CASSQDGAGGPKNEQFF
v_call: TRBV28; clone_size: NA; j_call: TRBJ1-2; d_call: NA; cdr3_aa: CASSAEQLRYGYTF
v_call: TRBV7-3; clone_size: NA; j_call: TRBJ2-2; d_call: TRBD2; cdr3_aa: CASSLTSGGTGELFF
v_call: TRBV18; clone_size: NA; j_call: TRBJ2-7; d_call: NA; cdr3_aa: CASSPSLGLSSYEQYF
v_call: TRBV29-1; clone_size: NA; j_call: TRBJ1-4; d_call: TRBD1; cdr3_aa: CSVYQTGRGEKLFF
v_call: TRBV7-2; clone_size: NA; j_call: TRBJ2-7; d_call: NA; cdr3_aa: CASSERRLSTYEQYF
v_call: TRBV6-1; clone_size: NA; j_call: TRBJ1-2; d_call: NA; cdr3_aa: CASTLGGALYGYTF
v_call: TRBV7-2; clone_size: once; j_call: TRBJ2-5; d_call: NA; cdr3_aa: CASSPARGETQYF
v_call: TRBV6-6; clone_size: once; j_call: TRBJ1-2; d_call: NA; cdr3_aa: CASSYSGTNGYTF
v_call: TRBV28; clone_size: NA; j_call: TRBJ1-2; d_call: NA; cdr3_aa: CASSLERPSGYTF
v_call: TRBV9; clone_size: NA; j_call: TRBJ1-3; d_call: NA; cdr3_aa: CASTKTRDIWGNTIYF
v_call: TRBV4-2; clone_size: NA; j_call: TRBJ2-7; d_call: NA; cdr3_aa: CASSQDTGGWYEQYF
v_call: TRBV5-1; clone_size: NA; j_call: TRBJ2-1; d_call: NA; cdr3_aa: CASSPLGGYNEQFF
v_call: TRBV5-1; clone_size: NA; j_call: TRBJ1-5; d_call: NA; cdr3_aa: CASSLDGGGNQPQHF
v_call: TRBV5-5; clone_size: NA; j_call: TRBJ2-1; d_call: NA; cdr3_aa: CASSLASVPNEQFF
v_call: TRBV7-8; clone_size: NA; j_call: TRBJ2-4; d_call: NA; cdr3_aa: CASSLEEAKNIQYF
v_call: TRBV29-1; clone_size: NA; j_call: TRBJ2-2; d_call: TRBD1; cdr3_aa: CSLKGQGSGELFF
v_call: TRBV7-9; clone_size: few; j_call: TRBJ1-1; d_call: NA; cdr3_aa: CASSLRGENTEAFF
v_call: TRBV2; clone_size: NA; j_call: TRBJ2-3; d_call: NA; cdr3_aa: CASTLAGRADTQYF
v_call: TRBV7-2; clone_size: NA; j_call: TRBJ1-1; d_call: NA; cdr3_aa: CASSFTGLNTEAFF
v_call: TRBV7-2; clone_size: few; j_call: TRBJ1-2; d_call: NA; cdr3_aa: CASSSPLDYGYTF
v_call: TRBV5-5; clone_size: NA; j_call: TRBJ2-1; d_call: TRBD2; cdr3_aa: CASSRLGGRPVEVEQFF
v_call: TRBV29-1; clone_size: NA; j_call: TRBJ1-2; d_call: NA; cdr3_aa: CSVLLGGSLGGYTF
v_call: TRBV5-4; clone_size: NA; j_call: TRBJ2-7; d_call: TRBD2; cdr3_aa: CASSRAIAGDTGPEQYF
v_call: TRBV4-3; clone_size: NA; j_call: TRBJ2-7; d_call: NA; cdr3_aa: CASSQAYVQNLYEQYF